This paragraph reports one T cell receptor beta chain. Profiled with immunoSEQ multiplex PCR; TCRdb holds only in-frame clones, not every one. This sample has about 400,000 clones, with roughly 90% found just once. These data originate in a study of cytomegalovirus exposure and HLA in healthy donors. This CDR3 contains 15 residues. Germline-derived CDR1 and CDR2 are MNHEY and SVGAGI. J lost 3 bases, V lost 8 bases, and 10 bases had no gene match. The TCR sequence derives from a woman aged 18-29 years in good health and CMV-seronegative. This sequence joins TRBV6-5 and TRBJ2-7, with 10 nucleotides matching TRBD1. The sequencing sample was made of PBMCs. The CDR3 is CASVSVGTGVYEQYF. In DNA, the CDR3 is TGTGCCAGCGTATCTGTCGGGACAGGGGTCTACGAGCAGTACTTC.